A selection of T cell receptor beta chains follows, all from one sample in a study of regulatory T cells in long-lasting Graves disease. TCRdb re-called the multiplex PCR reads through MiXCR, storing one row per CDR3 protein. The sample carries 600,000 to 850,000 distinct CDR3 sequences, around 30% recorded once. The sample consisted of peripheral blood mononuclear cells (PBMCs), taken when the disease was refractory, from a patient treated with antithyroid drugs. These receptors originate from a female donor with Graves disease. Each CDR3 is given with its conserved first and last residue. The order of the fields is J gene, V gene, CDR3 protein.

j_call: TRBJ1-2; v_call: TRBV6-1; cdr3_aa: CASPNLRDRAGDGYTF
j_call: TRBJ1-5; v_call: TRBV4-1; cdr3_aa: CASSQDTSIQPQHF
j_call: TRBJ1-5; v_call: TRBV12-3/TRBV12-4; cdr3_aa: CASSFKGLPNQPQHF
j_call: TRBJ1-2; v_call: TRBV28; cdr3_aa: CASSSPNPGTGLGYTF
j_call: TRBJ1-1; v_call: TRBV25-1; cdr3_aa: CASSGSGGKNTEAFF
j_call: TRBJ1-1; v_call: TRBV5-1; cdr3_aa: CASSLQGARTEAFF
j_call: TRBJ2-7; v_call: TRBV19; cdr3_aa: CASSNPAGSHSYEQYF
j_call: TRBJ2-7; v_call: TRBV5-4; cdr3_aa: CASSFKTSGRYEQYF
j_call: TRBJ1-6; v_call: TRBV6-1; cdr3_aa: CASSDFRGQGIYSPLHF
j_call: TRBJ2-5; v_call: TRBV7-9; cdr3_aa: CASSASGSGETQYF
j_call: TRBJ1-1; v_call: TRBV3-1; cdr3_aa: CASSRDLGAMNTEAFF
j_call: TRBJ1-1; v_call: TRBV28; cdr3_aa: CASSGDGMNTEAFF
j_call: TRBJ1-2; v_call: TRBV12-3/TRBV12-4; cdr3_aa: CASSLAGGTNGYTF
j_call: TRBJ1-1; v_call: TRBV4-2; cdr3_aa: CASSFGQGRMSEAFF
j_call: TRBJ2-5; v_call: TRBV5-6; cdr3_aa: CASSYILTGGQETQYF
j_call: TRBJ1-1; v_call: TRBV13; cdr3_aa: CASSTRQGMNTEAFF
j_call: TRBJ1-1; v_call: TRBV25-1; cdr3_aa: CASRGTGLVNTEAFF
j_call: TRBJ1-2; v_call: TRBV20-1; cdr3_aa: CSAPDRGYTF
j_call: TRBJ1-3; v_call: TRBV12-3/TRBV12-4; cdr3_aa: CASNTGVGNTIYF
j_call: TRBJ1-1; v_call: TRBV6-1; cdr3_aa: CASSRTGIATEAFF
j_call: TRBJ1-3; v_call: TRBV19; cdr3_aa: CASSPMTAVSGNTIYF
j_call: TRBJ1-1; v_call: TRBV12-3/TRBV12-4; cdr3_aa: CASSFKTGGTEAFF
j_call: TRBJ2-5; v_call: TRBV9; cdr3_aa: CASSVGGGTLQETQYF
j_call: TRBJ1-1; v_call: TRBV6-1; cdr3_aa: CASRRQGYGAFF
j_call: TRBJ1-1; v_call: TRBV6-5; cdr3_aa: CASSYGGRMNTEAFF
j_call: TRBJ1-4; v_call: TRBV25-1; cdr3_aa: CASSEYGGANEKLFF
j_call: TRBJ1-1; v_call: TRBV12-3/TRBV12-4; cdr3_aa: CASSFGGRVEAFF
j_call: TRBJ1-6; v_call: TRBV2; cdr3_aa: CASRGSGTGIGNSPLHF
j_call: TRBJ1-5; v_call: TRBV19; cdr3_aa: CASRTGSGQPQHF
j_call: TRBJ1-3; v_call: TRBV2; cdr3_aa: CASRSGTGVGNTIYF
j_call: TRBJ2-2; v_call: TRBV25-1; cdr3_aa: CASSESGSVNTGELFF
j_call: TRBJ2-7; v_call: TRBV3-1; cdr3_aa: CASSSTEGNTYEQYF
j_call: TRBJ2-7; v_call: TRBV2; cdr3_aa: CASRGVGISYEQYF
j_call: TRBJ1-1; v_call: TRBV2; cdr3_aa: CASLETTEAFF
j_call: TRBJ1-4; v_call: TRBV10-3; cdr3_aa: CAISESGTGGEKLFF
j_call: TRBJ1-5; v_call: TRBV28; cdr3_aa: CASILGGYSNQPQHF
j_call: TRBJ2-1; v_call: TRBV24-1; cdr3_aa: CATSDPRGRERNEQFF